This record concerns one TCR beta chain sequence. The entry originates in a study of response to subunit inactivated influenza vaccine. TCRdb processed the RT-PCR reads anew with MiXCR; each CDR3 protein has one entry. Of more than 500,000 distinct CDR3 sequences listed, roughly 12% are singletons. CDR1 SEHNR and CDR2 FQNEAQ come from the germline V gene (reference sequence). This CDR3 has 15 amino acids. V was trimmed by 5 bases and J by 4 bases, leaving 16 bases between them. This sample was shared with a second study, whose subject was T cells expressing NK-cell markers. That paper states: Beta-chain TCR cDNA was generated via 5'RACE template switching with UMIs. The TCR beta repertoires originated in sorted CD3+CD56+NKG2C+, CD3+CD56+NKG2C- and CD3+CD56-NKG2C+ T cells. Of eight sequenced donors, seven were HCMV-seropositive and one HCMV-seronegative.

The receptor was derived from a man aged 50 to 59 who received an inactivated influenza vaccine. The rearrangement links TRBV7-9 to TRBJ2-3; a possible D gene is TRBD2 (6 bases). Sequenced material: PBMCs from blood, taken on the day of vaccination. CDR3: CASSRLRDPADTQYF. CDR3 DNA: TGTGCCAGCAGCCGACTGCGGGATCCGGCAGATACGCAGTATTTT.